This T cell receptor (beta chain) stems from a study of a mutant IDH1 vaccine in newly diagnosed glioma. The overall study: Vaccines were first given 4-6 weeks after radiotherapy alone, or with temozolomide cycles.

Time point indicated: week 47, end of study. Doses comprised 300 ug of mutant IDH1 20-mer peptide each, plus topical imiquimod. As to this clone: Its specificity is not known.

Clones were read by immunoSEQ multiplex PCR, and TCRdb kept only the in-frame ones, dropping some. Among tens of thousands of clones listed, roughly 75% were seen once. The ends lost 6 bases at V and 0 bases at J; junction bases unmatched: 5. The CDR3 loop spans 14 amino acids. Germline CDR1 and CDR2: LNHDA and SQIVND (reference sequence). The chain employs TRBV19 and TRBJ2-7, with 7 bases matching TRBD1. The clonotype was recovered from a man over 45 with glioma. Sequencing used PBMCs, obtained from a glioma patient whose treatment included an IDH1 peptide vaccine. CDR3 nucleotides: TGTGCCAGTAGGTTGACAGGGAGCTCCTACGAGCAGTACTTC. It yields the protein CASRLTGSSYEQYF. Supplemented by reference TRBV19 and TRBJ2-7, the full variable domain reads DGGITQSPKYLFRKEGQNVTLSCEQNLNHDAMYWYRQDPGQGLRLIYYSQIVNDFQKGDIAEGYSVSREKKESFPLTVTSAQKNPTAFYLCASRLTGSSYEQYFGPGTRLTVT.